The entry that follows covers one T cell receptor (beta chain) sequence. What antigen it recognizes has not been identified. It has no much larger one-base neighbor in the sample; base qualities were not kept. TCRbeta CDR3 regions were amplified from genomic DNA by means of the immunoSEQ Assay, a bias-controlled multiplex PCR. The authors processed their data as follows. The number of nucleated cells in each sample was estimated from the amplification of reference gene primers within the assay. To quantify the absolute abundance of each unique TCRbeta CDR3 rearrangement, sequence reads were collapsed and filtered. For each sample, productive Simpson clonality was calculated as the square root of Simpson's diversity index over productive rearrangements. TCRdb retrieved this table from immuneACCESS and kept in-frame rearrangements only. Not all clones are present; in checked studies, unresolved V genes account for under half, and no reason is known for the remainder. Clone size and the V and J calls come from that table; the DNA yielded D and trimming. The sample table lists nearly 60,000 clones, around 90% of them with a count of one. 10% to 15% of the sample rests with the top ten.

The CDR3 starts with the cysteine, ends with the phenylalanine, and has 15 residues. This entry keeps only the CDR3 DNA: 45 bases, framed from base 1. The germline V gene (reference sequence) sets CDR1 to MNHEY and CDR2 to SMNVEV. V is pared back by 2 bases and J by 3 bases, with 14 bases lying between the germline termini. The record originates from a study of blood T cell repertoires in COVID-19 (dated by TCRdb to 2018 to 2021). In terms of the full investigation: The collaborator samples originated in the United States, Italy and Spain and spanned the acute and convalescent phases of COVID-19. The prospective study material was composed of cDNA or gDNA derived from T cells, B-cell-depleted T cells, or PBMCs. Subjects who had been exposed to COVID-19, were actively infected with it, or had recovered from it provided the deeply sampled blood TCRbeta repertoires that made up the dataset. The repertoires were made available in a free public database intended to serve as a resource for research on the immune response to SARS-CoV-2. The samples were drawn from the first 160 participants of the ongoing ImmuneRACE study and from 950 to 1,500 subjects provided by 6 global collaborators. A de-identified subject ID, COVID-19 status, age in years and sex were almost always included in the sample metadata. HLA class I and class II types, where available, came from metadata supplied by the sample provider rather than from assay-based typing. Results and caveats for the whole study, not just this receptor: Clinical and demographic metadata were provided uncurated, with the amount varying by source and participant.

The collaborating institutions used their own protocols to collect whole blood in K2EDTA tubes. For TCRbeta analysis, collaborator samples were shipped as frozen whole blood, as isolated PBMCs, or as DNA extracted from either sample type. The sample was peripheral blood. The chain links TRBV27 with TRBJ2-7; the D gene is perhaps TRBD2, from 5 matching bases. This TCR came from a man aged 55 to 69 with active COVID-19. The CDR3 protein sequence reads: CASSLISERSYEQYF. DNA sequence: TGTGCCAGCAGTTTAATCAGCGAGCGGAGCTACGAGCAGTACTTC.